This is a list of T cell receptor beta chains from one sample in a study of blood T cells in healthy people across ages. TCRdb processed the 5' RACE reads anew with MiXCR; each CDR3 protein has one entry. Among about a million distinct CDR3 sequences listed, around 46% were seen once. The sample taken for sequencing was blood. The receptors stem from a young man in good health. The CDR3 runs from the conserved cysteine through the conserved F or W. D genes are given only for firm matches. For some rows the clone size is stated as once, few or many, or as a class when expanded; others skip it.

j_call clone_size d_call v_call cdr3_aa cdr3_nt
TRBJ2-4 few TRBD2 TRBV20-1 CSARDMSSGGPRDIQYF TGCAGTGCTAGAGATATGTCTAGCGGGGGCCCAAGGGACATTCAGTACTTC
TRBJ2-6 many - TRBV5-1 CASSLDGAGANVLTF TGCGCCAGCAGCTTGGACGGGGCTGGGGCCAACGTCCTGACTTTC
TRBJ2-7 - TRBD1 TRBV29-1 CSVEGQDSSYEQYF TGCAGCGTTGAGGGACAGGACAGCTCCTACGAGCAGTACTTC
TRBJ2-5 few TRBD2 TRBV2 CASSAIRTSGGLETQYF TGTGCCAGCAGTGCTATTAGGACTAGCGGGGGTTTAGAGACCCAGTACTTC
TRBJ2-1 - TRBD1 TRBV15 CATSPGQGYNEQFF TGTGCCACCAGCCCAGGACAGGGTTACAATGAGCAGTTCTTC
TRBJ2-3 - - TRBV10-2 CASSELDTITDTQYF TGCGCCAGCAGTGAGCTGGACACCATCACAGATACGCAGTATTTT
TRBJ2-7 few - TRBV6-2/TRBV6-3 CASSSGGAGEQYF TGTGCCAGCAGTTCCGGGGGTGCGGGCGAGCAGTACTTC
TRBJ1-2 - - TRBV7-9 CASSLPQELANYGYTF TGTGCCAGCAGCTTACCCCAGGAACTAGCTAACTATGGCTACACCTTC
TRBJ2-7 - TRBD1 TRBV18 CASSPSGQGFSYEQYF TGTGCCAGCTCACCATCCGGACAGGGCTTTTCCTACGAGCAGTACTTC
TRBJ2-6 few - TRBV5-6 CASSYVSFSGANVLTF TGTGCCAGCAGCTATGTGTCTTTCTCTGGGGCCAACGTCCTGACTTTC
TRBJ2-1 few TRBD2 TRBV5-1 CASSLSSGLAVSYNEQFF TGCGCCAGCAGCTTGAGCTCGGGACTAGCGGTCTCCTACAATGAGCAGTTCTTC
TRBJ1-2 few - TRBV20-1 CSAVGTTGYTF TGCAGTGCCGTCGGGACAACCGGCTACACCTTC
TRBJ1-2 - - TRBV20-1 CSCSLGSGYTF TGCAGTTGTTCACTGGGCAGCGGCTACACCTTC
TRBJ1-2 few TRBD1 TRBV3-1 CASSPTGPTPGYTF TGTGCCAGCAGCCCGACAGGGCCCACTCCCGGCTACACCTTC
TRBJ2-7 - TRBD1 TRBV29-1 CSAPGQVNNEQYF TGCAGCGCTCCGGGACAGGTAAACAATGAGCAGTACTTC
TRBJ2-3 - TRBD2 TRBV2 CAGLLAESTDTQYF TGTGCCGGCCTACTAGCGGAAAGCACAGATACGCAGTATTTT
TRBJ2-5 - - TRBV27 CASSFQGGQYF TGTGCCAGCAGTTTCCAGGGCGGGCAGTACTTC
TRBJ2-5 - TRBD1 TRBV28 CASSQGQGVVHEQYF TGTGCCAGCAGTCAAGGACAGGGTGTAGTTCATGAGCAGTACTTC
TRBJ1-1 - - TRBV7-2 CVSSFASTSTEAFF TGTGTCAGCAGCTTCGCGAGTACCAGCACTGAAGCTTTCTTT
TRBJ2-6 - TRBD1 TRBV10-3 CATVPDTGAGANVLTF TGTGCCACCGTCCCGGATACAGGGGCTGGGGCCAACGTCCTGACTTTC